The clone carrying this T cell receptor (beta chain) was found a few times. Its matching antigen is unknown. These data come from a study of T-cell memory formation after mild COVID-19. As for the study in general: TCR clusters were mostly donor specific. General study findings and limits: Contracting CD4+ clones sat mainly in CM and EM; CD8+ in EMRA.

Trimming took 5 bases from V and 4 from J, leaving 15 bases between them. The CDR3 extends over 14 amino acids. Germline CDR1 SGHRS, CDR2 YFSETQ. 5'RACE primed at constant segments yielded TCR alpha and TCR beta cDNA libraries bearing sample barcodes and UMIs. TCRdb re-analysed the 5' RACE reads in MiXCR, keeping a single row per CDR3 protein. This sample yields fewer than 350,000 distinct CDR3 sequences, of which approximately 14% are seen a single time; around a fifth belongs to the top ten. This clonotype originated in a man aged 18 to 35 who had mild COVID-19 (a few samples of this study predate the infection). Cell type and time point are not known. This chain uses TRBV5-1 with TRBJ1-2; D perhaps matches TRBD1 (6 bases). The sequencing sample was made of PBMCs or a T cell subset sorted from them (not recorded which). CDR3 region: CASSLPGAVYGYTF. CDR3 sequence (DNA): TGCGCCAGCAGTCTCCCAGGGGCTGTCTATGGCTACACCTTC.